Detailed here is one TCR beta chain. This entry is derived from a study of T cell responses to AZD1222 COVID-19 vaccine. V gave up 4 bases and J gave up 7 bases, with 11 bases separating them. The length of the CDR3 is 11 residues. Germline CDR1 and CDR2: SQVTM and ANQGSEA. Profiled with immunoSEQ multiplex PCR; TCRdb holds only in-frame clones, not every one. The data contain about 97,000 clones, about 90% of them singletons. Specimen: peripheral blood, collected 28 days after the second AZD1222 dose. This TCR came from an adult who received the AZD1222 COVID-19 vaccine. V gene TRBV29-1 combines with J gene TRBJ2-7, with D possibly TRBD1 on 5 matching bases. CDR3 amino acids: CSVVAGKEQYF. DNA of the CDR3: TGCAGCGTTGTCGCAGGGAAAGAGCAGTACTTC.